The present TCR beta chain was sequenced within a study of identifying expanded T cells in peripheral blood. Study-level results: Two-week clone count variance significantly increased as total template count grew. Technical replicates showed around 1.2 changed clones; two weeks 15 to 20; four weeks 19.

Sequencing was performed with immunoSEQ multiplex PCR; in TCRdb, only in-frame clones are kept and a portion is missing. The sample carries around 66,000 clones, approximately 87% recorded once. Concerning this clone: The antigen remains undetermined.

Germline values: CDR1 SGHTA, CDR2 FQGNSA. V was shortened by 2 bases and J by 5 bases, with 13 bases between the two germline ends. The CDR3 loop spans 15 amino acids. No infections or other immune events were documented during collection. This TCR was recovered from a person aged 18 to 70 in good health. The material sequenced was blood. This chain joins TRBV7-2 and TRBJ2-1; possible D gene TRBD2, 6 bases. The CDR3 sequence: CASSLSGTANNEQFF. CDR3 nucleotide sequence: TGTGCCAGCAGCTTATCCGGGACTGCCAACAATGAGCAGTTCTTC.